This paragraph reports one T cell receptor beta chain. MiXCR, applied by TCRdb to the 5' RACE reads, yields one record per CDR3 protein. The sample records around 530,000 distinct CDR3 sequences, less than 25% being singletons. This sample was taken from a study of T-cell memory formation after mild COVID-19. This CDR3 region has 16 residues. Germline CDR1 reads MRHNA; CDR2 reads SNTAGT. The V end was cut by 8 bases, the J end by 2 bases, with 19 bases between. The rearrangement uses TRBV6-4 and TRBJ1-3; perhaps TRBD1 as D (6 bases). The specimen sequenced was PBMCs or a T cell subset sorted from them (not recorded which). The source is an adult woman who had mild COVID-19 (a few samples of this study predate the infection). Cell type and time point are not known. The CDR3 nucleotides read TGTGCCAGCCAGATCCGTATCCGGGACACTGGAAACACCATATATTTT. Translating gives CASQIRIRDTGNTIYF.